What follows are 11 T cell receptor beta chains derived from one specimen sequenced in a study of beta chain features in type 1 diabetes. Study results and limitations: All four CD4+ subsets of Type 1 diabetes patients contained TCRB CDR3s that were moderately but significantly shorter.

Their antigens are not known. The entirety of the isolated RNA underwent reverse transcription, so expressed TCRB transcripts were sequenced. The repertoire was sequenced with immunoSEQ multiplex PCR; TCRdb's copy has only in-frame clones and lacks some. The sample holds about 160,000 clones, 6.5% to 9.5% seen once. Source material: central memory CD4+ T cells from blood. The receptors originated from a woman aged 40 to 50 with type 1 diabetes.

The V gene is TRBV7-9, the J gene TRBJ2-1; D ambiguous. Germline V gene data show CDR1 as SEHNR and CDR2 as FQNEAQ (reference sequence). The CDR3 is 12 amino acids. V was cut by 4 bases and J by 2 bases, with 3 bases left in between. CDR3 bases: TGTGCCAGCAGCTACACCTACAATGAGCAGTTCTTC. Amino acids: CASSYTYNEQFF.

This clone occurred a few times. CDR3 region: CASSLGSGEKYEQYF. The CDR3 DNA follows: TGCGCCAGCAGCTTGGGGTCAGGGGAAAAGTACGAGCAGTACTTC. The rearrangement links TRBV5-1 to TRBJ2-7; tentatively, D is TRBD1 (6 bases). Trimming left V 0 bases short and J 4 bases short, with 14 bases between. The CDR3 covers 15 residues. Germline V gives CDR1 SGHRS, CDR2 YFSETQ.

Only a few counts were recorded for this clone. This chain links TRBV4-2 with TRBJ1-1; D is undetermined. Germline lookup yields CDR1 LGHNA and CDR2 YNFKEQ. Trimming left V 1 base short and J 1 base short, with 10 bases between. There are 15 residues in the CDR3. CDR3 sequence (DNA): TGTGCCAGCAGCCAAGCGCACAGTGGGAACACTGAAGCTTTCTTT. Its translation: CASSQAHSGNTEAFF.

The chain couples TRBV15 to TRBJ2-7, with TRBD1 matching over 7 bases. There are 12 residues in the CDR3. Per the germline V gene, CDR1 is LNHNV and CDR2 is YYDKDF (reference sequence). V lost 8 bases to trimming and J lost 5 bases; unmatched junction nucleotides: 6. The CDR3 DNA reads TGTGCCACCGGGACAGCCTTAAACGAGCAGTACTTC. Protein: CATGTALNEQYF. The full variable domain, completed using reference TRBV15 and TRBJ2-7, is DAMVIQNPRYQVTQFGKPVTLSCSQTLNHNVMYWYQQKSSQAPKLLFHYYDKDFNNEADTPDNFQSRRPNTSFCFLDIRSPGLGDTAMYLCATGTALNEQYFGPGTRLTVT.

This clone was counted a few times. The chain links TRBV7-2 to TRBJ2-5, with D possibly being TRBD2 (5 bases). Germline V CDR1 and CDR2: SGHTA, FQGNSA. This CDR3 is built from 13 residues. V was pared by 5 bases and J by 5 bases, with 12 bases between. In DNA form, the CDR3 reads TGTGCCAGCAGCCAAACTAGAGGGGAGACCCAGTACTTC. Amino acids: CASSQTRGETQYF.

The CDR3 bases are TGTGCCAGCACCATGCGGTCCCCTGTGGAGGACGAGCAGTACTTC. This encodes CASTMRSPVEDEQYF. The chain joins TRBV2 to TRBJ2-7; a weak D match, TRBD2 (5 bases). Trimming removed 7 bases at V and 5 bases at J, with 21 bases between. Germline CDR1 SNHLY, CDR2 FYNNEI. This CDR3 has 15 residues.

The genes are TRBV7-9 and TRBJ2-3; the D is unclear. Trimming took 4 bases from V and 4 from J, leaving 21 bases between them. CDR3 length: 17 residues. Germline CDR1 and CDR2: SEHNR and FQNEAQ (reference sequence). The CDR3 spells CASSSKEFGVSADTQYF. The DNA of the CDR3 is TGTGCCAGCAGCTCTAAGGAGTTTGGAGTTTCCGCAGATACGCAGTATTTT. Variable domain in full (rest from reference TRBV7-9 and TRBJ2-3): DTGVSQNPRHKITKRGQNVTFRCDPISEHNRLYWYRQTLGQGPEFLTYFQNEAQLEKSRLLSDRFSAERPKGSFSTLEIQRTEQGDSAMYLCASSSKEFGVSADTQYFGPGTRLTVL.

This chain connects TRBV7-2 to TRBJ2-7, with 12 bases fitting TRBD2. V lost 5 bases and J lost 6; bases outside the gene matches: 8. Germline V lookup: CDR1 SGHTA, CDR2 FQGNSA. CDR3 length equals 15 residues. CDR3: CASSPRASGRAEQYF. As DNA, the CDR3 is TGTGCCAGCAGCCCTAGGGCTAGCGGGAGGGCCGAGCAGTACTTC.

This clone was seen more than once but under ten times. The chain combines TRBV28 with TRBJ1-5; 9 bases match TRBD1. The CDR3 totals 14 residues. After removal of 2 bases from V and 9 bases from J, the junction contained 5 bases not matched to a gene. CDR1 and CDR2 (germline): MDHEN, SYDVKM. In DNA, the CDR3 is TGTGCCAGCAGTTTACAGACAGGGGGGAGGCCCCAGCATTTT. Its protein is CASSLQTGGRPQHF.

This clone was recorded many times. The V gene is TRBV19, the J gene TRBJ1-5; D may be TRBD1 (5 bases). The V gene's germline CDR1 is LNHDA and CDR2 SQIVND (reference sequence). Trimming pared 4 bases from V and 7 bases from J, leaving 11 bases between. The CDR3 has 13 residues. CDR3 region: CASSTQGGQPQHF. Here the CDR3 DNA reads TGTGCCAGTAGTACCCAGGGAGGACAGCCCCAGCATTTT.

The rearrangement uses TRBV19 and TRBJ2-1; 8 bases map to TRBD1. The CDR3 contains 17 residues. V shed 1 base, J shed 8 bases, and the junction held 13 bases outside the gene matches. Germline-derived CDR1 and CDR2 are LNHDA and SQIVND (reference sequence). This CDR3 reads CASSIGRTGIRKDEQFF. As DNA, the CDR3 is TGTGCCAGTAGTATAGGGCGGACAGGGATAAGAAAGGATGAGCAGTTCTTC.